Presented here are 7 T cell receptor beta chains from one specimen sequenced in a study of human T cells and chemical hapten exposure. Described time point: patch test 3, about 24 weeks after DPC sensitization. The treatment denotes: therapeutic diphenylcyclopropenone sensitization with weekly scalp DPC. Using its own MiXCR run on the RACE reads, TCRdb lists one record per CDR3 protein. The table has about 190,000 distinct CDR3 sequences, about 22% seen once. The starting material was whole blood, obtained in connection with sensitization to the hapten diphenylcyclopropenone (DPC). The receptors were sampled from a woman aged 40 to 50 with alopecia areata. Some clones in this sample may be carry-over from other donors' samples.

J is TRBJ2-3 and V is TRBV6-5, with 9 bases lining up with TRBD2. From germline, CDR1 is MNHEY and CDR2 SVGAGI. The V gene end was trimmed by 0 bases and the J gene end by 4 bases; junction bases not matched to a gene: 5. The CDR3 loop spans 16 amino acids. The CDR3 DNA follows: TGTGCCAGCAGTTACTCTGCGGGAGGGCCGTCAGATACGCAGTATTTT. Protein product: CASSYSAGGPSDTQYF.

This clonotype appeared a few times. The genes are TRBV15 and TRBJ2-7; D ambiguous. The CDR3 runs to 15 residues. V gave up 3 bases and J gave up 1 base, with 13 bases separating them. The germline V gene has CDR1 LNHNV and CDR2 YYDKDF (reference sequence). CDR3 in DNA: TGTGCCACCAGCAGGATCAAAGTGGGGTCCTACGAGCAGTACTTC. Its translation: CATSRIKVGSYEQYF.

This clonotype was seen more than once but under ten times. The chain is built from TRBV4-2 and TRBJ2-3; TRBD2 matches at 9 bases. With 1 base clipped from V and 0 bases from J, the junction kept 2 bases outside the gene matches. The germline CDR1 and CDR2 sequences are LGHNA and YNFKEQ. The CDR3 sequence is 16 residues long. This CDR3 reads CASSQATSGSTDTQYF. CDR3 coding DNA: TGTGCCAGCAGCCAAGCTACTAGCGGGAGCACAGATACGCAGTATTTT.

This clonotype was observed a few times. V is TRBV20-1 and J is TRBJ2-1; a weak D match, TRBD2 (6 bases). V was shortened by 3 bases and J by 7 bases, with 19 bases between the two germline ends. The CDR3 spans 15 residues. Germline values: CDR1 DFQATT, CDR2 SNEGSKA (reference sequence). The CDR3 is CSASTPLGGQNEQFF. The CDR3 DNA reads TGCAGTGCTAGCACCCCCCTTGGAGGGCAGAATGAGCAGTTCTTC.

This clonotype was picked up a small number of times. The V and J genes are TRBV4-1 and TRBJ2-3; TRBD2 matches at 11 bases. The germline V gene encodes CDR1 MGHRA and CDR2 YSYEKL. V was clipped by 0 bases and J by 4 bases; unmatched bases: 3. This CDR3 has 16 residues. The CDR3: CASSQDLSGRADTQYF. Here the CDR3 DNA reads TGCGCCAGCAGCCAAGATCTTAGCGGGAGGGCAGATACGCAGTATTTT.

The chain uses TRBV9 and TRBJ2-3; 7 nucleotides agree with TRBD1. CDR3 length equals 16 residues. Trimming at V came to 3 bases and at J to 5 bases, leaving 12 bases not matched to a gene. CDR1 is SGDLS and CDR2 is YYNGEE in the germline V gene. In DNA, the CDR3 is TGTGCCAGCAGCGCCCCAAACAGGGGATGGGAAGATACGCAGTATTTT. Its translation is CASSAPNRGWEDTQYF.

The rearrangement links TRBV20-1 to TRBJ2-1; D is unclear. Per the germline V gene, CDR1 is DFQATT and CDR2 is SNEGSKA (reference sequence). Trimming took off 1 base at V and 9 bases at J, with 22 bases between the two ends. CDR3 length: 16 amino acids. Here the CDR3 DNA reads TGCAGTGCTAGAGGCCATTTAAATTCCCCTCCGGGTGAGCAGTTCTTC. Protein: CSARGHLNSPPGEQFF.